Sequencing of this TCR beta chain was carried out in a study of cytomegalovirus exposure and HLA in healthy donors. Vbeta (60) and Jbeta (13) primers were used in the PCR. TCRdb keeps only in-frame clones here, not all; method: immunoSEQ multiplex PCR. The sample records under 130,000 clones, around 80% being singletons. For this clone: Its matching antigen is unknown.

The study's findings and limits: TCR beta V- and J-gene trimming was later associated with a missense DCLRE1C variant.

The CDR3 spans 13 residues. The germline V gene has CDR1 MDHEN and CDR2 SYDVKM. The V end was cut by 2 bases, the J end by 7 bases, with 11 bases between. This sequence originates from a female donor in good health and CMV-seropositive. Sample: PBMCs. This chain connects TRBV28 to TRBJ1-2; D is unresolved. CDR3 sequence: CASSLLASGGYTF. DNA for the CDR3: TGTGCCAGCAGTTTACTTGCGTCTGGTGGCTACACCTTC.